Included here is one T cell receptor beta chain sequence, with context. Its antigen is unidentified. Produced via immunoSEQ multiplex PCR; TCRdb's table is partial and in-frame only. The table records 60,000 to 95,000 clones, around 90% of them present only once. Germline CDR1 is MNHNS and CDR2 is SASEGT. The V and J ends lost 7 bases and 2 bases respectively, with 9 bases between them. CDR3 size: 14 residues. These data originate in a study of human versus mouse CDR3 diversity and MHC coevolution. Study-wide findings and caveats: Human CDR3s averaged more deletions and insertions than mouse CDR3s. Human T cells underwent selection on roughly 6 different MHC II alleles.

Sequencing was carried out using naive CD4+ T cells from blood. Subset meaning: CD45RO-negative CD62L-positive naive CD4 T cells. The rearrangement joins TRBV6-1 to TRBJ2-6; tentative D call: TRBD1 (5 bases). This receptor was identified in a person aged 30-69 years in good health. CDR3 sequence: CASTGAAGANVLTF. In nucleotides, the CDR3 is TGTGCCAGCACTGGGGCAGCTGGGGCCAACGTCCTGACTTTC.